Following are 31 T cell receptor beta chains from one sample sequenced in a study of T-cell memory formation after mild COVID-19. TCRdb ran MiXCR on the 5' RACE reads and lists one entry per CDR3 protein. The sample includes 150,000 or so distinct CDR3 sequences, about 28% of them seen just once. Source material: PBMCs or a T cell subset sorted from them (not recorded which). Receptors were obtained from an adult woman who had mild COVID-19 (a few samples of this study predate the infection). Cell type and time point are not known.

This clonotype was seen a few times. The rearrangement uses TRBV5-1 and TRBJ2-5; D gene uncertain. The germline V gene has CDR1 SGHRS and CDR2 YFSETQ. The germline V and J ends were trimmed by 4 bases and 1 base, with 14 bases remaining between them. The CDR3 totals 15 residues. DNA of the CDR3: TGCGCCAGCAGCCGGCCGGAAACCGCCCAAGAGACCCAGTACTTC. This gives the protein CASSRPETAQETQYF.

The chain recombines TRBV9 with TRBJ1-1; TRBD1 matches at 10 bases. The germline V gene encodes CDR1 SGDLS and CDR2 YYNGEE. The V gene end was trimmed by 5 bases and the J gene end by 10 bases; junction bases not matched to a gene: 11. The CDR3 has 14 amino acids. The CDR3 DNA reads as TGTGCCAGCAGTTCCAAAGACAGGGGGCGCGGAGCTTTCTTT. Translating it yields CASSSKDRGRGAFF.

The genes are TRBV2 and TRBJ2-1, with a weak D call TRBD2 (6 bases). CDR3 length: 15 amino acids. Germline V gives CDR1 SNHLY, CDR2 FYNNEI. V lost 10 bases, J lost 1 base, and 17 bases lay in between. The CDR3 bases are TGTGCCACCCCGGAGGGAACTCGATCCTACAATGAGCAGTTCTTC. Translated: CATPEGTRSYNEQFF.

The V call is TRBV3-1, the J call TRBJ1-1; D might be TRBD1 (5 bases). This CDR3 has 16 residues. Germline CDR1 reads LGHDT; CDR2 reads YNNKEL (reference sequence). V was cut by 1 base and J by 0 bases, with 12 bases left in between. The CDR3 region is CASSQGLTGLNTEAFF. CDR3 nucleotides: TGTGCCAGCAGCCAAGGCCTTACGGGACTGAACACTGAAGCTTTCTTT. The full variable domain, in which reference TRBV3-1 and TRBJ1-1 provide the parts outside the CDR3, is DTAVSQTPKYLVTQMGNDKSIKCEQNLGHDTMYWYKQDSKKFLKIMFSYNNKELIINETVPNRFSPKSPDKAHLNLHINSLELGDSAVYFCASSQGLTGLNTEAFFGQGTRLTVV.

The V call is TRBV6-2 or TRBV6-3, the J call TRBJ2-5; TRBD1 matches at 7 bases. This CDR3 has 13 residues. CDR1 and CDR2 from the germline V gene are MNHEY and SVGEGT. Trimming at V came to 5 bases and at J to 5 bases, leaving 5 bases not matched to a gene. The CDR3, as DNA: TGTGCCAGCAGTCCCGGACAGGTCGAGACCCAGTACTTC. It codes for CASSPGQVETQYF.

The V and J genes are TRBV7-8 and TRBJ1-3; 12 bases are shared with TRBD1. The V segment lost 5 bases and the J segment 5 bases; nucleotides outside the gene matches: 10. CDR1 SGHVS and CDR2 FQNEAQ come from the germline V gene. The CDR3 has 17 amino acids. This CDR3 reads CASSLFAGTGGRNTIYF. The CDR3 nucleotides read TGTGCCAGCAGCCTGTTTGCCGGGACAGGGGGCCGAAACACCATATATTTT.

This clonotype was recorded a few times. This sequence joins TRBV10-3 and TRBJ1-2; D gene ambiguous. Germline loops: CDR1 ENHRY, CDR2 SYGVKD. The CDR3 sequence is 14 residues long. V gave up 5 bases and J gave up 4 bases, with 14 bases separating them. This chain's CDR3 is CAISTNGPGYGYTF. The CDR3 nucleotides are TGTGCCATCAGTACCAACGGACCAGGCTATGGCTACACCTTC.

This clonotype came up a few times. The chain is built from TRBV12-3 or TRBV12-4 and TRBJ2-3; 11 nucleotides align to TRBD1. This CDR3 has 15 amino acids. After removal of 6 bases from V and 6 bases from J, the junction contained 8 bases not matched to a gene. CDR3 DNA sequence: TGTGCCAGCAGCCTCGGACAGGGGGCTGGTGATACGCAGTATTTT. Translation: CASSLGQGAGDTQYF.

The genes are TRBV7-6 and TRBJ2-7; TRBD1 aligns across 9 bases. CDR1 is SGHVS and CDR2 is FNYEAQ in the germline V gene. The CDR3 length is 15 residues. The junction had 12 bases not matched to a gene; V was cut back by 4 bases and J by 8 bases. CDR3 bases: TGTGCCAGCAGCTCGGTGCCGGGACAGGGCGTCCAGCAGTACTTC. Protein product: CASSSVPGQGVQQYF. Full variable domain (outside the CDR3, taken from reference TRBV7-6 and TRBJ2-7): GAGVSQSPRYKVTKRGQDVALRCDPISGHVSLYWYRQALGQGPEFLTYFNYEAQQDKSGLPNDRFSAERPEGSISTLTIQRTEQRDSAMYRCASSSVPGQGVQQYFGPGTRLTVT.

The chain has TRBV24-1 and TRBJ2-1; D might be TRBD1 or TRBD2, each matching 5 bases. V gave up 7 bases and J gave up 0 bases, with 12 bases separating them. CDR1 is KGHDR and CDR2 is SFDVKD in the germline V gene. This CDR3 region has 15 residues. The CDR3: CATRTGRASYNEQFF. The CDR3 DNA reads as TGTGCCACCAGGACGGGGCGGGCCTCCTACAATGAGCAGTTCTTC.

The chain uses TRBV29-1 and TRBJ2-7; D gene ambiguous. CDR3 length equals 12 residues. Trimming took off 5 bases at V and 1 base at J, with 9 bases between the two ends. Germline V CDR1 and CDR2: SQVTM, ANQGSEA. DNA of the CDR3: TGCAGCGTTCGGAAGGGATCCTACGAGCAGTACTTC. Translation gives CSVRKGSYEQYF.

The rearrangement joins TRBV27 to TRBJ1-4; 7 positions match TRBD1. V gave up 9 bases and J gave up 12 bases; unmatched junction bases: 13. Germline values: CDR1 MNHEY, CDR2 SMNVEV (reference sequence). This CDR3 contains 13 residues. This chain's CDR3 is CARLLQGREELFF. The CDR3 coding sequence is TGTGCCAGGCTCCTACAGGGGCGGGAAGAACTGTTTTTT.

The chain carries TRBV7-8 and TRBJ2-7; 7 bases agree with TRBD1. With 5 bases clipped from V and 4 bases from J, the junction kept 11 bases outside the gene matches. Germline V gives CDR1 SGHVS, CDR2 FQNEAQ. The CDR3 is 15 residues long. As DNA, the CDR3 is TGTGCCAGCAGCCTCAGGACAGGAGCATATTACGAGCAGTACTTC. Amino acids: CASSLRTGAYYEQYF.

Only a few counts were recorded for this clonotype. The chain carries TRBV20-1 and TRBJ1-2, with 12 positions matching TRBD1. CDR3 size: 13 residues. Germline lookup yields CDR1 DFQATT and CDR2 SNEGSKA (reference sequence). With 3 bases clipped from V and 8 bases from J, the junction kept 4 bases outside the gene matches. CDR3 nucleotides: TGCAGTGCTAGTTATGGGACAGGGGGCGGCTACACCTTC. Its protein product is CSASYGTGGGYTF.

This clonotype was detected only a few times. The chain links TRBV19 to TRBJ1-1; 8 nucleotides match TRBD1. There are 14 residues in the CDR3. Germline V gene lookup returns CDR1 LNHDA and CDR2 SQIVND (reference sequence). Losses at the gene ends were 3 bases for V and 1 base for J; bases not matched to a gene: 1. The CDR3 loop is CASSIQGANTEAFF. CDR3 sequence (DNA): TGTGCCAGTAGTATTCAGGGGGCGAACACTGAAGCTTTCTTT. Based on the CDR3 plus reference TRBV19 and TRBJ1-1, the full variable domain is DGGITQSPKYLFRKEGQNVTLSCEQNLNHDAMYWYRQDPGQGLRLIYYSQIVNDFQKGDIAEGYSVSREKKESFPLTVTSAQKNPTAFYLCASSIQGANTEAFFGQGTRLTVV.

This clonotype came up many times. The chain has TRBV20-1 and TRBJ2-2; 7 nucleotides align to TRBD2. The V segment lost 3 bases and the J segment 3 bases; nucleotides outside the gene matches: 7. This CDR3 spans 15 amino acids. Germline V gives CDR1 DFQATT, CDR2 SNEGSKA (reference sequence). The CDR3 here is CSASAGAPDTGELFF. The CDR3, as DNA: TGCAGTGCTAGTGCGGGAGCCCCTGACACCGGGGAGCTGTTTTTT.

V is TRBV27 and J is TRBJ2-7; D possibly corresponds to TRBD2 (5 bases). The CDR3 spans 14 residues. Per germline, CDR1 MNHEY and CDR2 SMNVEV (reference sequence). V lost 4 bases and J lost 2, with 12 bases in between. The CDR3 is CASSWRASTYEQYF. CDR3 nucleotide sequence: TGTGCCAGCAGTTGGCGGGCCTCGACCTACGAGCAGTACTTC.

This clonotype appeared a few times. The chain employs TRBV5-6 and TRBJ2-2; no clear D. Germline assignment: CDR1 SGHDT and CDR2 YYEEEE. CDR3 length equals 14 residues. Trimming stripped 0 bases from V and 1 base from J, with 4 bases between. CDR3 sequence (DNA): TGTGCCAGCAGCTTGGTTGTGAACACCGGGGAGCTGTTTTTT. This codes for CASSLVVNTGELFF. Full variable domain (remainder filled in from reference TRBV5-6 and TRBJ2-2): DAGVTQSPTHLIKTRGQQVTLRCSPKSGHDTVSWYQQALGQGPQFIFQYYEEEERQRGNFPDRFSGHQFPNYSSELNVNALLLGDSALYLCASSLVVNTGELFFGEGSRLTVL.

This clonotype was detected a few times. The chain employs TRBV4-1 and TRBJ2-2; D is uncertain. Germline values: CDR1 MGHRA, CDR2 YSYEKL. V was shortened by 6 bases and J by 0 bases, with 5 bases between the two germline ends. This CDR3 has 13 residues. The CDR3 coding sequence is TGCGCCAGCAGTACCCCGAACACCGGGGAGCTGTTTTTT. As protein: CASSTPNTGELFF.

V usage is TRBV24-1 and J usage is TRBJ1-2; possible D gene TRBD1, 5 bases. The V end was cut by 3 bases, the J end by 4 bases, with 8 bases between. The CDR3 runs 13 residues. Looked up from germline, CDR1 is KGHDR and CDR2 is SFDVKD. Here the CDR3 DNA reads TGTGCCACCAGTGATCTGGGGGGCTATGGCTACACCTTC. It encodes CATSDLGGYGYTF.

This clonotype was found a few times. This chain uses TRBV7-8 with TRBJ2-4, with D possibly matching TRBD1 (7 bases). Germline V gene data show CDR1 as SGHVS and CDR2 as FQNEAQ. Between the trimmed V and J ends, which lost 1 base and 8 bases, there was a span of 18 bases. CDR3 length: 16 residues. CDR3 amino acids: CASSLGQGGNGDIQYF. CDR3 sequence (DNA): TGTGCCAGCAGCTTAGGACAGGGAGGTAACGGGGACATTCAGTACTTC.

The V gene is TRBV5-1, the J gene TRBJ2-1; 7 nucleotides match TRBD1. Germline CDR1 and CDR2: SGHRS and YFSETQ. This CDR3 has 15 residues. V dropped 0 bases and J dropped 5; count of bases not matched to a gene: 5. The CDR3 region has the DNA TGCGCCAGCAGCTTGGCTAGGGGGCTGAACAATGAGCAGTTCTTC. It encodes CASSLARGLNNEQFF. The complete variable domain, with remaining parts taken from reference TRBV5-1 and TRBJ2-1, reads KAGVTQTPRYLIKTRGQQVTLSCSPISGHRSVSWYQQTPGQGLQFLFEYFSETQRNKGNFPGRFSGRQFSNSRSEMNVSTLELGDSALYLCASSLARGLNNEQFFGPGTRLTVL.

This chain connects TRBV6-1 to TRBJ2-7; 7 bases align to TRBD1. The CDR3 runs to 14 residues. The germline CDR1 and CDR2 sequences are MNHNS and SASEGT. The V segment lost 2 bases and the J segment 4 bases; nucleotides outside the gene matches: 5. Here the CDR3 DNA reads TGTGCCAGCAGTGAAAATAGGGACAGATACGAGCAGTACTTC. Translating gives CASSENRDRYEQYF.

V gene TRBV7-3 combines with J gene TRBJ2-1; the D call may be TRBD1 or TRBD2 (6 bases each). This CDR3 is 16 amino acids long. Germline lookup yields CDR1 SGHTA and CDR2 FQGTGA. Trimming left V 1 base short and J 2 bases short, with 12 bases between. The CDR3 is CASSLIGGLAYNEQFF. CDR3 sequence (DNA): TGTGCCAGCAGCTTAATTGGGGGGCTGGCCTACAATGAGCAGTTCTTC. Together with reference TRBV7-3 and TRBJ2-1, the CDR3 gives the full variable domain: GAGVSQTPSNKVTEKGKYVELRCDPISGHTALYWYRQSLGQGPEFLIYFQGTGAADDSGLPNDRFFAVRPEGSVSTLKIQRTERGDSAVYLCASSLIGGLAYNEQFFGPGTRLTVL.

The chain links TRBV27 to TRBJ2-3, with D unresolved. Trimming pared 6 bases from V and 0 bases from J, leaving 16 bases between. The CDR3 has 16 residues. Germline loops: CDR1 MNHEY, CDR2 SMNVEV (reference sequence). The CDR3 sequence: CASSQPDRYSTDTQYF. As DNA, the CDR3 is TGTGCCAGCAGCCAGCCAGACCGGTATAGCACAGATACGCAGTATTTT.

This clonotype was counted a few times. The genes are TRBV3-1 and TRBJ2-7; 12 nucleotides agree with TRBD1. The CDR3 runs 14 residues. V lost 5 bases, J lost 5 bases, and 4 bases stayed unmatched. Germline V gives CDR1 LGHDT, CDR2 YNNKEL (reference sequence). The CDR3 coding sequence is TGTGCCAGCAGCGCGGGACAGGGGGCCAACGAGCAGTACTTC. Encoded protein: CASSAGQGANEQYF.

This clonotype was observed a handful of times. The junction does not match germline at one end; this may be a read error. The V call is TRBV12-3 or TRBV12-4, the J call TRBJ2-3; D is perhaps TRBD1 (6 bases). The CDR3 has 12 residues. The CDR3 loop is CASSSTGSVGNF. The CDR3 DNA follows: TGTGCCAGCAGTTCGACAGGAAGCGTTGGGAATTTT.

This clonotype was picked up a small number of times. The chain uses TRBV18 and TRBJ1-2; no definite D call. Trimming shortened V by 1 base and J by 4 bases, and 7 bases separated the two germline ends. There are 13 residues in the CDR3. CDR1 KGHSH and CDR2 LQKENI come from the germline V gene. The DNA of the CDR3 is TGTGCCAGCTCACCACTGGCCGGCTATGGCTACACCTTC. Translation: CASSPLAGYGYTF. Full variable domain (outside the CDR3, taken from reference TRBV18 and TRBJ1-2): NAGVMQNPRHLVRRRGQEARLRCSPMKGHSHVYWYRQLPEEGLKFMVYLQKENIIDESGMPKERFSAEFPKEGPSILRIQQVVRGDSAAYFCASSPLAGYGYTFGSGTRLTVV.

V and J are TRBV11-1 and TRBJ2-1; D call uncertain. V lost 4 bases to trimming and J lost 1 base, with 8 bases between them. Germline lookup yields CDR1 SGHAT and CDR2 FQDESV (reference sequence). The CDR3 covers 14 residues. The CDR3 DNA reads as TGTGCCAGCAGCTCCCGAGCTTCCTACAATGAGCAGTTCTTC. Translated, it gives CASSSRASYNEQFF.

V usage is TRBV23-1 and J usage is TRBJ2-7, with D perhaps TRBD2 (6 bases). TRBV23-1 qualifies as an ORF whose function is uncertain. The CDR3 is 13 residues long. Trimming cost V 0 bases and J 7 bases, with 10 bases left between them. The CDR3: CASSQSKGREQYF. The CDR3 nucleotides read TGCGCCAGCAGTCAATCAAAGGGGAGGGAGCAGTACTTC.

This chain connects TRBV29-1 to TRBJ1-2; 8 bases line up with TRBD1. This CDR3 spans 12 amino acids. The ends lost 7 bases at V and 3 bases at J; junction bases unmatched: 4. CDR1 and CDR2 (germline): SQVTM, ANQGSEA. The CDR3 DNA sequence: TGCAGCGGACAGGGGTACGACTATGGCTACACCTTC. It codes for CSGQGYDYGYTF.